This TCR beta chain stems from a study of long-term antiretroviral therapy in people with HIV. Trimming took 6 bases from V and 0 from J; bases not matched to a gene: 0. The CDR3 spans 13 residues. Looked up from germline, CDR1 is MNHNS and CDR2 is SASEGT. Version v3.0 of the immunoSEQ assay was performed at survey level. Assay: immunoSEQ multiplex PCR; the TCRdb copy retains only in-frame clones and omits some. The repertoire holds more than 25,000 clones, with roughly 97% as singletons. The chain links TRBV6-1 to TRBJ1-1; 8 positions match TRBD1. The sequence was obtained from a man aged 30 to 45 with HIV. The starting material was unsorted PBMCs, obtained 7.6 years after starting antiretroviral therapy. Here the CDR3 DNA reads TGTGCCAGCAGCAGGGGGCTGAACACTGAAGCTTTCTTT. Its protein is CASSRGLNTEAFF.